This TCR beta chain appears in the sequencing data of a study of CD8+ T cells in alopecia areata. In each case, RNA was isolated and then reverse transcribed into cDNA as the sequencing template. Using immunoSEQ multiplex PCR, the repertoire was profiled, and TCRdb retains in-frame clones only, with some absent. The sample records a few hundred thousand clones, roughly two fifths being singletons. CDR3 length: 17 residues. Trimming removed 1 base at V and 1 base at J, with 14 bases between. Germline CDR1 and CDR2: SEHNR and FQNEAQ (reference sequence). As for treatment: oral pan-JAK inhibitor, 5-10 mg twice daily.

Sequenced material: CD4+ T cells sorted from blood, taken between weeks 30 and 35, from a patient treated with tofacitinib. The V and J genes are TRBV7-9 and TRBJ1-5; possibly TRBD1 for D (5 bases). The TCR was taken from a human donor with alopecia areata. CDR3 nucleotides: TGTGCCAGCAGCTTAGTGGGACCGCGTGGGAGCAATCAGCCCCAGCATTTT. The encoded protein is CASSLVGPRGSNQPQHF.